This T cell receptor beta chain was recorded in a study of cytomegalovirus exposure and HLA in healthy donors. Study-level points and caveats: There was a cluster of highly shared sequence variants that was likely a sequencing artifact. Later analysis indicated greater clonal expansion among HLA-associated TCR beta chains than among equally common other chains. Several of the most significant clusters were apparently associated with common viral pathogens in a later analysis.

Germline CDR1 is MDHEN and CDR2 is SYDVKM. This CDR3 has 14 residues. The V end was cut by 10 bases, the J end by 7 bases, with 22 bases between. Details on this clone: Antigen unknown.

PCR used 60 Vbeta primers and 13 Jbeta primers. Using immunoSEQ multiplex PCR, the repertoire was profiled, and TCRdb retains in-frame clones only, with some absent. The repertoire holds around 130,000 clones, with roughly 70% as singletons. The source is a man aged 35 to 55 in good health and CMV-seropositive. Source material: PBMCs. The chain employs TRBV28 and TRBJ1-1; no firm D call. This CDR3 reads CAIQRGGRLDEAFF. CDR3 nucleotide sequence: TGTGCCATCCAACGGGGAGGGCGCCTTGATGAAGCTTTCTTT.